The entry below gives a single T cell receptor (beta chain) sequence along with its context. Germline lookup yields CDR1 MNHEY and CDR2 SMNVEV (reference sequence). Trimming cost V 2 bases and J 1 base; bases outside gene matches: 8. The CDR3 loop spans 18 amino acids. The data originate from a study of T-cell reconstitution after alpha-beta-depleted transplantation in children. The TCRbeta library was prepared with unique molecular identifiers. Using its own MiXCR run on the PCR reads, TCRdb lists one record per CDR3 protein. Seen here are roughly 100,000 distinct CDR3 sequences, roughly 8.8% observed once, and the top ten hold just under 7%.

This chain uses TRBV27 with TRBJ2-6, with 7 bases fitting TRBD1. The input for sequencing was PBMCs from the stem cell graft donor, taken from the stem cell graft. The clonotype originates from a human donor who donated a stem cell graft to a child with congenital amegakaryocytic thrombocytopenia. The CDR3 loop reads CASSLGGQALSGANVLTF. The CDR3 bases are TGTGCCAGCAGTTTAGGCGGACAGGCGCTATCTGGGGCCAACGTCCTGACTTTC.